Listed here are 8 T cell receptor beta chains from one sample, sequenced in a study of blood T cell repertoires in COVID-19. Using immunoSEQ multiplex PCR, the repertoire was profiled, and TCRdb retains in-frame clones only, with some absent. The data show 200,000 to 250,000 clones, approximately 91% seen once. Sequencing used peripheral blood. The receptors here all came from a man in his sixties who had recovered from COVID-19.

The J gene is TRBJ2-7, the V gene TRBV7-7; TRBD2 matches at 9 bases. This CDR3 spans 14 amino acids. Germline CDR1 reads SSHAT; CDR2 reads FNYEAQ (reference sequence). The CDR3 region is CATKEVGGRVEQYF. The CDR3 nucleotides are TGTGCTACGAAGGAGGTGGGCGGGAGGGTCGAGCAGTACTTC.

This chain's CDR3 is CASSFIQGSYEQYF. As DNA, the CDR3 is TGTGCCAGCAGCTTCATTCAGGGCTCCTACGAGCAGTACTTC. The gene calls are TRBV5-8 and TRBJ2-7; D is perhaps TRBD1 (5 bases). The V gene's germline CDR1 is SGHTS and CDR2 YDEGEE. This CDR3 has 14 residues. Deletions cut 2 bases from V and 0 bases from J, with 9 bases between.

This chain connects TRBV28 to TRBJ2-7; D is possibly TRBD2 (6 bases). V lost 3 bases to trimming and J lost 4 bases, with 13 bases between them. The CDR3 is 14 residues long. Per the germline V gene, CDR1 is MDHEN and CDR2 is SYDVKM. The CDR3: CASSFGTSLYEQYF. The CDR3 nucleotides are TGTGCCAGCAGTTTCGGGACTTCTTTATACGAGCAGTACTTC.

The chain has TRBV19 and TRBJ2-6; TRBD1 aligns across 9 bases. The CDR3 runs 17 residues. V was clipped by 1 base and J by 0 bases; unmatched bases: 1. The germline V gene has CDR1 LNHDA and CDR2 SQIVND (reference sequence). The CDR3 DNA reads as TGTGCCAGTAGTATAGGGACAGGGGACTCTGGGGCCAACGTCCTGACTTTC. Its translation is CASSIGTGDSGANVLTF.

The V call is TRBV6-5, the J call TRBJ2-3, with 9 bases fitting TRBD2. The J segment lost 3 bases and the V segment lost 10 bases, leaving 5 bases of the junction unmatched. CDR1 and CDR2 (germline): MNHEY, SVGAGI. The CDR3 contains 13 residues. The DNA of the CDR3 is TGTGCCATCCAAGCGGGGGGAACAGATACGCAGTATTTT. As protein: CAIQAGGTDTQYF.

CDR3 residues: CASSTYRGNQPQHF. The CDR3 DNA follows: TGTGCCAGTAGTACTTACAGGGGGAATCAGCCCCAGCATTTT. The chain employs TRBV19 and TRBJ1-5; 8 bases are shared with TRBD1. With V trimmed by 4 bases and J by 4 bases, 3 bases remained unmatched. The CDR3 runs to 14 residues. Germline loops: CDR1 LNHDA, CDR2 SQIVND (reference sequence).

This chain joins TRBV14 and TRBJ2-7, with 7 bases identical to TRBD1. J gave up 3 bases and V 4 bases, and 9 bases lay outside the gene matches. Germline assignment: CDR1 SGHDN and CDR2 FVKESK. The CDR3 extends over 15 amino acids. This CDR3 is CASSPLDRPLYEQYF. The CDR3 DNA follows: TGTGCCAGCAGCCCCCTGGACAGGCCCCTCTACGAGCAGTACTTC. The full variable domain, in which reference TRBV14 and TRBJ2-7 provide the parts outside the CDR3, is EAGVTQFPSHSVIEKGQTVTLRCDPISGHDNLYWYRRVMGKEIKFLLHFVKESKQDESGMPNNRFLAERTGGTYSTLKVQPAELEDSGVYFCASSPLDRPLYEQYFGPGTRLTVT.

The gene calls are TRBV7-8 and TRBJ2-2; possibly TRBD2 for D (7 bases). The V end was cut by 7 bases, the J end by 6 bases, with 21 bases between. CDR3 length: 16 residues. CDR1 is SGHVS and CDR2 is FQNEAQ in the germline V gene. CDR3 loop: CASTPLRGGGSGELFF. CDR3 in DNA: TGTGCCAGCACACCCCTGAGGGGGGGAGGTTCCGGGGAGCTGTTTTTT.